Following are 25 T cell receptor beta chains from one sample sequenced in a study of human T cells and chemical hapten exposure. TCRdb ran MiXCR on the RACE reads and lists one entry per CDR3 protein. The data contain 100,000 or so distinct CDR3 sequences, less than 40% of them singletons. The sample's time point: patch test 3, about 24 weeks after DPC sensitization. This sample's treatment: therapeutic diphenylcyclopropenone sensitization with weekly scalp DPC. This specimen consisted of whole blood, obtained in connection with sensitization to the hapten diphenylcyclopropenone (DPC). These receptors were obtained from a man aged 40-50 years with alopecia areata. Some clones in this sample may be carry-over from other donors' samples.

This clonotype was seen only a few times. The genes are TRBV7-2 and TRBJ2-3, with 7 bases lining up with TRBD2. Germline CDR1 SGHTA, CDR2 FQGNSA. The CDR3 length is 17 residues. J was trimmed by 0 bases and V by 0 bases; bases with no gene match: 6. This CDR3 reads CASSLAASGPSTDTQYF. The CDR3 nucleotides read TGTGCCAGCAGCTTAGCCGCTAGCGGCCCTAGCACAGATACGCAGTATTTT.

The gene calls are TRBV5-1 and TRBJ2-3; D uncertain. V lost 5 bases and J 2 bases, leaving 15 bases between the germline ends. The germline V gene encodes CDR1 SGHRS and CDR2 YFSETQ. The CDR3 has 15 residues. The CDR3 loop reads CASRPVGAVTDTQYF. The CDR3 DNA reads as TGCGCCAGCAGACCCGTTGGTGCGGTCACAGATACGCAGTATTTT.

The chain uses TRBV28 and TRBJ2-1, with TRBD2 matching 10 bases. V lost 5 bases to trimming and J lost 2 bases; unmatched junction nucleotides: 3. The CDR3 consists of 15 residues. CDR1 and CDR2 (germline): MDHEN, SYDVKM. The CDR3 DNA is TGTGCCAGCAGTACTACTAGCGGGGCCTACAATGAGCAGTTCTTC. Translating gives CASSTTSGAYNEQFF.

The chain employs TRBV20-1 and TRBJ2-3, with 14 bases that match TRBD2. Germline V gives CDR1 DFQATT, CDR2 SNEGSKA (reference sequence). The CDR3 length is 16 residues. V lost 0 bases to trimming and J lost 4 bases; unmatched junction nucleotides: 3. CDR3 in amino acids: CSARDWTSGRSDTQYF. In DNA, the CDR3 is TGCAGTGCTAGAGATTGGACTAGCGGGAGGTCAGATACGCAGTATTTT.

In this sample, this clonotype turned up a few times. The chain is built from TRBV29-1 and TRBJ2-7, with D possibly being TRBD1 (5 bases). V lost 0 bases and J lost 1, with 10 bases in between. Germline CDR1 and CDR2: SQVTM and ANQGSEA. This CDR3 is built from 14 residues. The CDR3 protein is CSVEDPRTSYEQYF. DNA of the CDR3: TGCAGCGTTGAAGATCCCAGGACATCCTACGAGCAGTACTTC.

The chain uses TRBV14 and TRBJ1-1; D might be TRBD1 (5 bases). Trimming cost V 1 base and J 6 bases, with 12 bases left between them. The CDR3 loop spans 14 amino acids. Germline values: CDR1 SGHDN, CDR2 FVKESK. The CDR3 is CASSQVGAGAEAFF. The CDR3 DNA reads TGTGCCAGCAGCCAAGTCGGGGCCGGCGCTGAAGCTTTCTTT.

The V call is TRBV5-1, the J call TRBJ2-6, with a possible D match to TRBD1 (6 bases). Per germline, CDR1 SGHRS and CDR2 YFSETQ. V shed 2 bases and J shed 4 bases, with 10 bases lying between them. CDR3 length equals 15 residues. The CDR3 sequence is CASSLTGSGANVLTF. CDR3 nucleotides: TGCGCCAGCAGCTTAACAGGGTCCGGGGCCAACGTCCTGACTTTC.

The chain has TRBV29-1 and TRBJ1-1, with D uncertain. Deletions cut 4 bases from V and 5 bases from J, with 14 bases between. This CDR3 is built from 13 residues. Germline CDR1 and CDR2: SQVTM and ANQGSEA. DNA for the CDR3: TGCAGCGTTGCAAAGGTTTCGGGGACTGAAGCTTTCTTT. Translation gives CSVAKVSGTEAFF.

This clonotype was seen a single time. The rearrangement links TRBV7-9 to TRBJ1-1; 7 positions match TRBD1. This CDR3 region has 12 residues. Trimming removed 10 bases from V and 5 bases from J; junction bases left unmatched: 7. Germline CDR1 SEHNR, CDR2 FQNEAQ (reference sequence). CDR3 DNA: TGTGCCATGCAGGGGGTACAAACTGAAGCTTTCTTT. Translated: CAMQGVQTEAFF.

This clonotype was seen a few times. For the CDR3, the DNA is TGTGCCAGCAGCTTGACGGGCACTGAAGCTTTCTTT. It is translated as CASSLTGTEAFF. V gene TRBV5-6 combines with J gene TRBJ1-1; no definite D call. V was shortened by 1 base and J by 4 bases, with 5 bases between the two germline ends. This CDR3 has 12 residues. Germline V gives CDR1 SGHDT, CDR2 YYEEEE.

The chain has TRBV19 and TRBJ1-3, with D uncertain. Looked up from germline, CDR1 is LNHDA and CDR2 is SQIVND (reference sequence). Trimming left V 6 bases short and J 2 bases short, with 14 bases between. This CDR3 has 15 residues. The CDR3, as DNA: TGTGCCAGTAGCCTCGGAGGGTCCCCTGGAAACACCATATATTTT. Amino acid sequence: CASSLGGSPGNTIYF. Full variable domain (rest looked up from reference TRBV19 and TRBJ1-3): DGGITQSPKYLFRKEGQNVTLSCEQNLNHDAMYWYRQDPGQGLRLIYYSQIVNDFQKGDIAEGYSVSREKKESFPLTVTSAQKNPTAFYLCASSLGGSPGNTIYFGEGSWLTVV.

This clonotype was picked up a small number of times. CDR3 DNA sequence: TGTGCCAGCAGTTCCATTGGTAATTCACCCCTCCACTTT. Protein product: CASSSIGNSPLHF. The gene calls are TRBV28 and TRBJ1-6; D remains ambiguous. CDR1 and CDR2 from the germline V gene are MDHEN and SYDVKM. Trimming took off 4 bases at V and 6 bases at J, with 7 bases between the two ends. The CDR3 totals 13 residues.

The chain recombines TRBV12-3 or TRBV12-4 with TRBJ2-1; 12 bases align to TRBD2. V gave up 4 bases and J gave up 6 bases; unmatched junction bases: 7. This CDR3 has 16 residues. CDR3 residues: CASSSTGLAGPNEQFF. The CDR3, as DNA: TGTGCCAGCAGTTCCACGGGACTAGCGGGCCCCAATGAGCAGTTCTTC.

V usage is TRBV20-1 and J usage is TRBJ2-1, with 7 bases identical to TRBD2. Germline lookup yields CDR1 DFQATT and CDR2 SNEGSKA (reference sequence). The J segment lost 9 bases and the V segment lost 1 base, leaving 12 bases of the junction unmatched. There are 15 residues in the CDR3. The CDR3 DNA follows: TGCAGTGCTAGAGGAGAGCCGGGAGGCGGTGGTGAGCAGTTCTTC. Translated: CSARGEPGGGGEQFF.

This chain links TRBV21-1 with TRBJ2-6. TRBV21-1 is described as a pseudogene. The CDR3 has 17 residues. The CDR3 protein is CASGIRSLSSGANVLTF. The CDR3 bases are TGTGCCAGCGGGATCAGGAGCCTTTCCTCTGGGGCCAACGTCCTGACTTTC.

J is TRBJ2-3 and V is TRBV20-1, with TRBD2 identical over 11 bases. This CDR3 is built from 13 residues. Germline V gene data show CDR1 as DFQATT and CDR2 as SNEGSKA (reference sequence). CDR3 nucleotides: TGCCCTCGAACTAGCGGGGGTTGGGGTACGCAGTATTTT. This gives the protein CPRTSGGWGTQYF.

The CDR3 loop reads CASSHRGISNQPQHF. The CDR3 DNA reads TGTGCCAGCAGCCACAGGGGAATTAGCAATCAGCCCCAGCATTTT. This chain links TRBV5-6 with TRBJ1-5, with 7 bases that match TRBD1. Germline CDR1 SGHDT, CDR2 YYEEEE. This CDR3 comprises 15 residues. Losses at the gene ends were 4 bases for V and 0 bases for J; bases not matched to a gene: 4.

The genes are TRBV28 and TRBJ2-3, with D perhaps matching TRBD1 (6 bases). V lost 4 bases and J 2 bases, leaving 10 bases between the germline ends. The germline V gene encodes CDR1 MDHEN and CDR2 SYDVKM. This CDR3 contains 14 residues. The DNA for the CDR3 is TGTGCCAGCAGTTCAGGGGCCCCCACAGATACGCAGTATTTT. Its translation is CASSSGAPTDTQYF.

The genes are TRBV7-8 and TRBJ1-1; the D gene is possibly TRBD1 (6 bases). There are 13 residues in the CDR3. Between the trimmed V and J ends, which lost 4 bases and 7 bases, there was a span of 13 bases. CDR1 is SGHVS, CDR2 FQNEAQ, per germline. CDR3 in DNA: TGTGCCAGCAGCTCTAAAGGGGGAGTTGAAGCTTTCTTT. This translates into CASSSKGGVEAFF.

The genes are TRBV19 and TRBJ2-6; TRBD1 agrees at 7 bases. From germline, CDR1 is LNHDA and CDR2 SQIVND (reference sequence). Trimming cost V 6 bases and J 0 bases; bases outside gene matches: 5. The CDR3 runs 16 residues. This chain's CDR3 is CASSPQGTSGANVLTF. The DNA for the CDR3 is TGTGCCAGTAGCCCACAGGGGACCTCTGGGGCCAACGTCCTGACTTTC.

The chain is built from TRBV6-5 and TRBJ2-2; a possible D gene is TRBD1 (5 bases). CDR1 MNHEY and CDR2 SVGAGI come from the germline V gene. The CDR3 spans 14 residues. Trimming took off 4 bases at V and 6 bases at J, with 12 bases between the two ends. CDR3 loop: CASSFGRGSGELFF. CDR3 DNA: TGTGCCAGCAGTTTCGGTAGGGGTTCCGGGGAGCTGTTTTTT.

This clonotype was detected only a few times. This chain links TRBV5-4 with TRBJ1-4; D not resolved. V lost 2 bases, J lost 8 bases, and 10 bases lay in between. Germline loops: CDR1 SGHNT, CDR2 YYREEE (reference sequence). The CDR3 is made up of 13 amino acids. The CDR3 region is CASSFRGREKLFF. As DNA, the CDR3 is TGTGCCAGCAGCTTCCGGGGTCGGGAAAAACTGTTTTTT.

This clonotype was recorded a few times. The chain's CDR3 is CASTQGSEGFF. The CDR3, as DNA: TGTGCCAGCACCCAAGGTAGTGAGGGGTTCTTC. The rearrangement uses TRBV6-2 or TRBV6-3 and TRBJ2-1; maybe TRBD2 (5 bases). The germline V and J ends were trimmed by 7 bases and 15 bases, with 16 bases remaining between them. Germline CDR1 MNHEY, CDR2 SVGEGT. This CDR3 comprises 11 residues.

The chain carries TRBV4-3 and TRBJ2-7; tentatively, D is TRBD1 (7 bases). Trimming shortened V by 0 bases and J by 3 bases, and 12 bases separated the two germline ends. CDR1 LGHNA and CDR2 YSLEER come from the germline V gene. CDR3 length equals 15 residues. CDR3 nucleotide sequence: TGCGCCAGCAGCCAAGAGCCCAGGGGGGTCTACGAGCAGTACTTC. It yields the protein CASSQEPRGVYEQYF.

The V call is TRBV6-2 or TRBV6-3, the J call TRBJ2-1; D gene ambiguous. This CDR3 spans 11 amino acids. Germline loops: CDR1 MNHEY, CDR2 SVGEGT. The V end was cut by 0 bases, the J end by 13 bases, with 7 bases between. CDR3 amino acids: CASSYSLDQFF. CDR3 sequence (DNA): TGTGCCAGCAGTTACTCGCTAGACCAGTTCTTC.